These 13 T cell receptor beta chains were all obtained from the same sample, sequenced in a study of cytomegalovirus exposure and HLA in healthy donors (dated by TCRdb to 2016 to 2017). The method behind the library was the immunoSEQ multiplex PCR assay. Held by TCRdb, this immuneACCESS table contains in-frame sequences only and omits some clones. Under half of the omission traces to an unresolved V gene where checked; the cause of the rest is unknown. Here the sample has about 140,000 clones; 80% to 90% occur a single time. The ten largest clones add up to just under 3% of the sample. Material for sequencing was PBMCs. The source is a man aged 18-30 years in good health and CMV-seronegative.

The chain combines TRBV27 with TRBJ2-2; TRBD2 might be the D (6 bases). This CDR3 spans 18 amino acids. CDR1 MNHEY and CDR2 SMNVEV come from the germline V gene (reference sequence). V shed 4 bases and J shed 6 bases, with 24 bases lying between them. CDR3 in DNA: TGTGCCAGCAGTTCTCCCTATTGGGCGGGCCCGGGGGCCGGGGAGCTGTTTTTT. The encoded protein is CASSSPYWAGPGAGELFF.

The chain uses TRBV27 and TRBJ2-2; 9 nucleotides line up with TRBD1. The CDR3 is 17 residues long. Per the germline V gene, CDR1 is MNHEY and CDR2 is SMNVEV (reference sequence). J lost 4 bases, V lost 2 bases, and 8 bases had no gene match. CDR3 in amino acids: CASSLRTGTGITGELFF. CDR3 nucleotide sequence: TGTGCCAGCAGTTTACGAACCGGGACAGGGATCACCGGGGAGCTGTTTTTT.

This clone was detected only once. The chain has TRBV6-5 and TRBJ2-7; D might be TRBD2 (6 bases). Germline V gene lookup returns CDR1 MNHEY and CDR2 SVGAGI. The CDR3 is made up of 15 amino acids. Trimming removed 0 bases from V and 7 bases from J, with 16 bases in between. Written as DNA, the CDR3 is TGTGCCAGCAGTTACTCGCTAGGGACTCCCTTGGAGCAGTACTTC. This gives the protein CASSYSLGTPLEQYF.

V is TRBV11-1 and J is TRBJ2-7; 10 bases are shared with TRBD1. Germline-derived CDR1 and CDR2 are SGHAT and FQDESV (reference sequence). V lost 5 bases, J lost 3 bases, and 19 bases stayed unmatched. The CDR3 extends over 19 amino acids. The CDR3 sequence is CASSPEYLPGTGDYYEQYF. CDR3 nucleotides: TGTGCCAGCAGCCCCGAATACCTTCCCGGGACAGGGGACTACTACGAGCAGTACTTC. Based on the CDR3 plus reference TRBV11-1 and TRBJ2-7, the full variable domain is EAEVAQSPRYKITEKSQAVAFWCDPISGHATLYWYRQILGQGPELLVQFQDESVVDDSQLPKDRFSAERLKGVDSTLKIQPAELGDSAMYLCASSPEYLPGTGDYYEQYFGPGTRLTVT.

The chain carries TRBV27 and TRBJ2-5; TRBD2 matches at 9 bases. The CDR3 spans 13 residues. Germline trimming cut 6 bases from V and 4 bases from J; bases unmatched to any gene: 3. CDR1 and CDR2 (germline): MNHEY, SMNVEV (reference sequence). The CDR3 loop reads CASSVAGVETQYF. Here the CDR3 DNA reads TGTGCCAGCAGCGTAGCGGGGGTAGAGACCCAGTACTTC.

As DNA, the CDR3 is TGTGCCAGTAGTTGGACTAGCGGGAGAACCACAGATACGCAGTATTTT. Protein: CASSWTSGRTTDTQYF. The chain has TRBV19 and TRBJ2-3; TRBD2 matches at 13 bases. Germline lookup yields CDR1 LNHDA and CDR2 SQIVND (reference sequence). The CDR3 is 16 residues long. V gave up 5 bases and J gave up 2 bases; unmatched junction bases: 4.

The chain couples TRBV19 to TRBJ2-5; D is perhaps TRBD1 (6 bases). Trimming cost V 5 bases and J 5 bases, with 12 bases left between them. This CDR3 spans 13 amino acids. Germline V gene data show CDR1 as LNHDA and CDR2 as SQIVND (reference sequence). This CDR3 is CASSPQGSETQYF. CDR3 DNA sequence: TGTGCCAGTAGTCCCCAGGGGAGTGAGACCCAGTACTTC.

CDR3 in DNA: TGTGCCAGTAGGACAGGGAGTGAAGCTTTCTTT. Amino acid sequence: CASRTGSEAFF. V gene TRBV19 combines with J gene TRBJ1-1; 7 nucleotides match TRBD1. This CDR3 region has 11 residues. V was pared by 6 bases and J by 7 bases, with 2 bases of the junction left unmatched. Germline V gene data show CDR1 as LNHDA and CDR2 as SQIVND (reference sequence).

This chain joins TRBV7-6 and TRBJ1-1; 8 bases agree with TRBD1. The ends lost 5 bases at V and 4 bases at J; junction bases unmatched: 15. Germline-derived CDR1 and CDR2 are SGHVS and FNYEAQ. The CDR3 runs 17 residues. CDR3 amino acids: CASSTFPQGAGGTEAFF. CDR3 coding DNA: TGTGCCAGCAGCACCTTTCCCCAGGGGGCAGGGGGCACTGAAGCTTTCTTT.

This chain joins TRBV29-1 and TRBJ1-3, with D hard to call. CDR1 is SQVTM and CDR2 is ANQGSEA in the germline V gene. The CDR3 extends over 13 amino acids. V lost 4 bases and J 0 bases, leaving 7 bases between the germline ends. The chain's CDR3 is CSVGLDSGNTIYF. The DNA of the CDR3 is TGCAGCGTTGGTCTAGACTCTGGAAACACCATATATTTT.

The CDR3 region is CASSSLAPRSSYEQYF. In DNA form, the CDR3 reads TGTGCCAGCAGCTCACTTGCTCCCCGTAGCTCCTACGAGCAGTACTTC. V and J are TRBV7-9 and TRBJ2-7; D gene unclear. This CDR3 has 16 residues. V was trimmed by 4 bases and J by 0 bases, leaving 16 bases between them. CDR1 is SEHNR, CDR2 FQNEAQ, per germline (reference sequence).

V and J are TRBV2 and TRBJ2-5; 11 bases line up with TRBD2. Germline lookup yields CDR1 SNHLY and CDR2 FYNNEI. V lost 6 bases, J lost 7 bases, and 16 bases stayed unmatched. This CDR3 region has 17 residues. CDR3 nucleotides: TGTGCCAGCAGAGACCGTACTAGCGGGGGCCCGGTGGGGACCCAGTACTTC. Protein: CASRDRTSGGPVGTQYF.

V and J are TRBV7-2 and TRBJ1-2; D gene ambiguous. The CDR3 is 18 amino acids. Looked up from germline, CDR1 is SGHTA and CDR2 is FQGNSA. V gave up 5 bases and J gave up 8 bases, with 30 bases separating them. CDR3 DNA: TGTGCCAGCAGCGCAGTAAGAAGGGAGGCAAGCGACACGGGGGGCTACACCTTC. This gives the protein CASSAVRREASDTGGYTF.